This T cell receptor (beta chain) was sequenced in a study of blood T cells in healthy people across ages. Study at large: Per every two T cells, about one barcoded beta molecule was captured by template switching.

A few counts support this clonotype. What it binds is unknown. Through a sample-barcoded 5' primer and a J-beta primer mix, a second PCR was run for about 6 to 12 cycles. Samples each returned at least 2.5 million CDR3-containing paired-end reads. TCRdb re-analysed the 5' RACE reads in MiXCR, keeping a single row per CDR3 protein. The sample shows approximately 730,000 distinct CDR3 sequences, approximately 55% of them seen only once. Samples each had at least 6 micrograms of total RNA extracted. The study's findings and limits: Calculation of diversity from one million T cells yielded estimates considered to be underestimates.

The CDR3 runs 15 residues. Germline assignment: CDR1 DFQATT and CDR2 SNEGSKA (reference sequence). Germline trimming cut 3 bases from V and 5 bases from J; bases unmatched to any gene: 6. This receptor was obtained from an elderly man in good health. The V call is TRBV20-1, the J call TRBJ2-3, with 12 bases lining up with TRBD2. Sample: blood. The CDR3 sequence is CSASGRLAGVDTQYF. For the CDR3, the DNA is TGCAGTGCTAGCGGTAGACTAGCGGGAGTAGATACGCAGTATTTT.